This T cell receptor beta chain was sequenced during a study of cytomegalovirus exposure and HLA in healthy donors. Study-level information: Approximately 180 million T cells yielded more than 95 million unique TCR beta sequences, as an earlier analysis found.

Study outcomes and limitations: Only CMV serostatus was available as immune exposure information. A later analysis reported that several of the most significant clusters appeared to be linked to common viral pathogens, among them Epstein-Barr virus.

This clone is a singleton in its sample. Its antigen is unidentified. PCR employed 60 Vbeta and 13 Jbeta primers. The data were produced by immunoSEQ multiplex PCR, yet TCRdb's version contains in-frame clones alone and is incomplete. The sample holds 95,000 to 150,000 clones, 60% to 85% seen once. The sample taken for sequencing was PBMCs. This TCR was sampled from a middle-aged woman in good health and CMV-seropositive.

In nucleotides, the CDR3 is TGTGCCACCAGCATACCGGGACAGGGGGCTCCCAATCAGCCCCAGCATTTT. It yields the protein CATSIPGQGAPNQPQHF. The rearrangement links TRBV15 to TRBJ1-5; 12 nucleotides line up with TRBD1. The CDR3 is 17 amino acids. Germline CDR1 reads LNHNV; CDR2 reads YYDKDF (reference sequence). Losses at the gene ends were 4 bases for V and 3 bases for J; bases not matched to a gene: 7.